The 31 T cell receptor beta chains in this list originate from one sample, sequenced in a study of T cell responses to AZD1222 COVID-19 vaccine (dated by TCRdb to about 2021). According to the study, the label for this sample's time point signals: about 28 days (+/-7) after the second vaccine dose. To prepare the library, the immunoSEQ multiplex PCR assay was applied. The source is immuneACCESS, and TCRdb retained only in-frame sequences with V and J called. Part of the clones is not carried over; for the studies checked, unresolved V genes explain less than half of this, and the remainder is unexplained. The sample has 110,000 or so clones on record, about nine tenths of them singletons. The top ten constitute approximately 6.9% of the sample. Sequencing was performed on peripheral blood, taken 28 days after the second AZD1222 dose. All receptors come from an adult who received the AZD1222 COVID-19 vaccine.

This clone was seen only once. V and J are TRBV16 and TRBJ2-2; tentatively, D is TRBD1 (5 bases). The germline V gene encodes CDR1 KGHSY and CDR2 FQNENV. This CDR3 region has 16 residues. Trimming took off 0 bases at V and 3 bases at J, with 11 bases between the two ends. This CDR3 reads CASSQSYRLDTGELFF. As DNA, the CDR3 is TGTGCCAGCAGCCAATCGTACAGGTTGGACACCGGGGAGCTGTTTTTT.

The V and J genes are TRBV7-2 and TRBJ2-5, with TRBD1 matching 8 bases. The J segment lost 5 bases and the V segment lost 4 bases, leaving 6 bases of the junction unmatched. Germline V gene lookup returns CDR1 SGHTA and CDR2 FQGNSA. The CDR3 is 14 residues long. The CDR3 spells CASSYQGARETQYF. As DNA, the CDR3 is TGTGCCAGCAGCTACCAGGGGGCTCGGGAGACCCAGTACTTC. Using reference TRBV7-2 and TRBJ2-5 for the parts outside the CDR3, the full variable domain is GAGVSQSPSNKVTEKGKDVELRCDPISGHTALYWYRQSLGQGLEFLIYFQGNSAPDKSGLPSDRFSAERTGGSVSTLTIQRTQQEDSAVYLCASSYQGARETQYFGPGTRLLVL.

The rearrangement links TRBV24-1 to TRBJ1-4; D not resolved. V gave up 2 bases and J gave up 8 bases, with 14 bases separating them. Germline V lookup: CDR1 KGHDR, CDR2 SFDVKD. The CDR3 is made up of 15 amino acids. CDR3 residues: CATSDSGPKHEKLFF. For the CDR3, the DNA is TGTGCCACCAGTGATTCCGGCCCCAAACACGAAAAACTGTTTTTT.

This chain joins TRBV14 and TRBJ1-1; 8 bases align to TRBD1. Germline V CDR1 and CDR2: SGHDN, FVKESK. J lost 1 base, V lost 2 bases, and 6 bases had no gene match. The CDR3 runs to 16 residues. CDR3 sequence reads: CASSQFQDRGNTEAFF. The CDR3 DNA follows: TGTGCCAGCAGCCAATTCCAAGACAGGGGGAACACTGAAGCTTTCTTT.

This sequence joins TRBV4-3 and TRBJ2-3, with D tentatively TRBD2 (6 bases). Trimming took 2 bases from V and 2 from J, leaving 11 bases between them. CDR1 and CDR2 (germline): LGHNA, YSLEER. The CDR3 runs 15 residues. CDR3 sequence reads: CASSQQGGHTDTQYF. The CDR3 bases are TGCGCCAGCAGCCAACAGGGAGGCCACACAGATACGCAGTATTTT.

The chain couples TRBV29-1 to TRBJ2-5; D remains ambiguous. Germline CDR1 and CDR2: SQVTM and ANQGSEA. V shed 8 bases and J shed 2 bases, with 12 bases lying between them. The CDR3 runs 12 residues. The CDR3 nucleotides are TGCAGCTCCATGGTCCAACAAGAGACCCAGTACTTC. Protein sequence: CSSMVQQETQYF. Variable domain in full (rest from reference TRBV29-1 and TRBJ2-5): SAVISQKPSRDICQRGTSLTIQCQVDSQVTMMFWYRQQPGQSLTLIATANQGSEATYESGFVIDKFPISRPNLTFSTLTVSNMSPEDSSIYLCSSMVQQETQYFGPGTRLLVL.

The chain joins TRBV4-1 to TRBJ2-3; D call uncertain. CDR3 length: 14 residues. V shed 1 base and J shed 6 bases, with 11 bases lying between them. Looked up from germline, CDR1 is MGHRA and CDR2 is YSYEKL. The CDR3 nucleotides read TGCGCCAGCAGCCAAGTTAGGGATACGGATACGCAGTATTTT. Its protein product is CASSQVRDTDTQYF.

This rearrangement joins TRBV15 to TRBJ1-3; TRBD1 agrees at 7 bases. Looked up from germline, CDR1 is LNHNV and CDR2 is YYDKDF (reference sequence). The junction had 7 bases not matched to a gene; V was cut back by 3 bases and J by 5 bases. This CDR3 contains 15 residues. This CDR3 reads CATSRTDRDRNTIYF. CDR3 coding DNA: TGTGCCACCAGCAGGACAGACAGGGATAGAAACACCATATATTTT.

The chain uses TRBV19 and TRBJ1-1; 7 nucleotides align to TRBD1. The length of the CDR3 is 16 residues. Germline loops: CDR1 LNHDA, CDR2 SQIVND (reference sequence). Losses at the gene ends were 1 base for V and 1 base for J; bases not matched to a gene: 6. The CDR3 loop reads CASSIGTGWENTEAFF. The CDR3 DNA sequence: TGTGCCAGTAGTATAGGGACAGGTTGGGAGAACACTGAAGCTTTCTTT.

V and J are TRBV7-2 and TRBJ1-2; D is possibly TRBD1 (5 bases). Germline V gene data show CDR1 as SGHTA and CDR2 as FQGNSA. Trimming took 1 base from V and 4 from J, leaving 7 bases between them. This CDR3 contains 13 residues. The CDR3 loop is CASSLEGIYGYTF. CDR3 DNA sequence: TGTGCCAGCAGCTTAGAGGGGATCTATGGCTACACCTTC.

This clone was seen more than once but under ten times. It is unclear where the CDR3 begins or ends on the DNA, so no DNA is shown, and the CDR3 is as TCRdb lists it. The chain carries TRBV1 and TRBJ2-1; TRBD1, the table's D call, was not compared with the DNA. TRBV1 is labeled a pseudogene. The CDR3 length is 16 residues, termini included. The chain's CDR3 is CTSSQVGTGAYNEQFF.

The CDR3 here is CASSPPRFGIQETQYF. CDR3 nucleotide sequence: TGTGCCAGCTCACCACCGCGTTTTGGGATCCAAGAGACCCAGTACTTC. This chain uses TRBV18 with TRBJ2-5; D unresolved. Germline V gene sequence: CDR1 KGHSH, CDR2 LQKENI. This CDR3 has 16 amino acids. V was shortened by 0 bases and J by 1 base, with 12 bases between the two germline ends.

Only one count was recorded for this clone. V is TRBV7-8 and J is TRBJ1-5; no clear D. This CDR3 contains 16 residues. Germline CDR1 and CDR2: SGHVS and FQNEAQ. Between the trimmed V and J ends, which lost 1 base and 4 bases, there was a span of 14 bases. CDR3 DNA: TGTGCCAGCAGCTTAGTACCCCGAATCGCAAATCAGCCCCAGCATTTT. Residues: CASSLVPRIANQPQHF.

A single count supports this clone. V gene TRBV5-6 combines with J gene TRBJ1-3, with D perhaps TRBD1 (6 bases). The germline gives CDR1 SGHDT, CDR2 YYEEEE. The CDR3 runs to 14 residues. Between the trimmed V and J ends, which lost 2 bases and 4 bases, there was a span of 10 bases. CDR3 protein: CASSFDTGGNTIYF. CDR3 nucleotides: TGTGCCAGCAGCTTTGATACAGGGGGAAACACCATATATTTT.

This chain joins TRBV4-3 and TRBJ2-3; the D is unclear. Germline CDR1 and CDR2: LGHNA and YSLEER. The CDR3 is 17 amino acids. V lost 0 bases to trimming and J lost 0 bases, with 13 bases between them. The CDR3 nucleotides read TGCGCCAGCAGCCAAGACGGTAATAGCCGTAGCACAGATACGCAGTATTTT. Protein sequence: CASSQDGNSRSTDTQYF.

The chain is built from TRBV24-1 and TRBJ1-5; the D is unclear. CDR3 size: 12 residues. Trimming stripped 4 bases from V and 12 bases from J, with 12 bases between. Germline V lookup: CDR1 KGHDR, CDR2 SFDVKD. The CDR3: CATSDEQQVQHF. The CDR3 DNA follows: TGTGCCACCAGTGACGAACAGCAAGTCCAGCATTTT.

The chain uses TRBV3-1 (or the pseudogene TRBV3-2) and TRBJ1-2; possible D gene TRBD1, 5 bases. V lost 4 bases to trimming and J lost 0 bases, with 15 bases between them. The CDR3 spans 16 residues. The germline V gene has CDR1 LGHDT and CDR2 YNNKEL (reference sequence). This CDR3 is CASSPSGTSPNYGYTF. CDR3 in DNA: TGTGCCAGCAGCCCTTCCGGGACTAGCCCTAACTATGGCTACACCTTC.

The chain joins TRBV10-1 to TRBJ1-1; TRBD1 is a possible D gene (6 bases). The CDR3 covers 15 residues. The ends were cut back, 2 bases at V and 4 bases at J, with 14 bases in the middle. CDR1 and CDR2 from the germline V gene are WNHNN and SYGVQD (reference sequence). CDR3 loop: CASSESAGVGTEAFF. The DNA of the CDR3 is TGCGCCAGCAGTGAGAGCGCAGGGGTGGGCACTGAAGCTTTCTTT.

The chain carries TRBV2 and TRBJ2-3, with unresolved D. Germline lookup yields CDR1 SNHLY and CDR2 FYNNEI. The ends were cut back, 10 bases at V and 2 bases at J, with 13 bases in the middle. The CDR3 is 13 residues long. The CDR3 region is CATQGPFTDTQYF. The CDR3, as DNA: TGTGCCACCCAAGGACCATTCACAGATACGCAGTATTTT.

The V call is TRBV19, the J call TRBJ2-7; 10 bases are shared with TRBD2. This CDR3 region has 15 residues. Germline lookup yields CDR1 LNHDA and CDR2 SQIVND (reference sequence). Trimming removed 5 bases from V and 3 bases from J; junction bases left unmatched: 7. CDR3 protein: CASSLTSGSIYEQYF. The CDR3 DNA reads TGTGCCAGTAGTTTGACTAGCGGGTCAATCTACGAGCAGTACTTC.

This clone was counted a single time. The chain links TRBV19 to TRBJ1-5; 10 bases map to TRBD1. V shed 5 bases and J 1 base; nucleotides not matched to a gene: 11. Germline V gene lookup returns CDR1 LNHDA and CDR2 SQIVND (reference sequence). The CDR3 loop spans 18 amino acids. Here the CDR3 reads CASSADRGLRLSNQPQHF. CDR3 DNA: TGTGCCAGTAGTGCCGACAGGGGGCTTAGGTTGAGCAATCAGCCCCAGCATTTT.

The chain has TRBV7-9 and TRBJ1-3; D ambiguous. V was clipped by 0 bases and J by 1 base, with 4 bases between them. From germline, CDR1 is SEHNR and CDR2 FQNEAQ (reference sequence). This CDR3 comprises 14 residues. The CDR3 nucleotides are TGTGCCAGCAGCTTAGCAGCTTCTGGAAACACCATATATTTT. As protein: CASSLAASGNTIYF.

The CDR3 loop reads CASSSGPPGSYNSPLHF. As DNA, the CDR3 is TGTGCCAGCAGCTCGGGACCCCCGGGCTCCTATAATTCACCCCTCCACTTT. The chain has TRBV9 and TRBJ1-6, with TRBD1 as a possible D gene (5 bases). The CDR3 runs to 17 residues. Per germline, CDR1 SGDLS and CDR2 YYNGEE. The V end lost 4 bases, the J end lost 0 bases, and 14 bases lay between the germline ends.

This chain uses TRBV6-5 with TRBJ1-6; TRBD1 aligns across 7 bases. CDR3 length: 15 amino acids. V trimming: 0 bases; J trimming: 11 bases; junction bases outside the gene matches: 7. Germline values: CDR1 MNHEY, CDR2 SVGAGI. Here the CDR3 reads CASSYSNQGVTPLHF. The CDR3 DNA reads TGTGCCAGCAGTTACTCGAACCAGGGGGTCACACCCCTCCACTTT.

The chain carries TRBV27 and TRBJ2-3; the D gene is possibly TRBD2 (6 bases). The CDR3 spans 15 residues. The V gene lost 4 bases and the J gene lost 5 bases, with 16 bases spanning the gap. Germline V gives CDR1 MNHEY, CDR2 SMNVEV (reference sequence). CDR3 protein: CASSSIGGGRDTQYF. Written as DNA, the CDR3 is TGTGCCAGCAGTTCCATCGGGGGAGGCAGAGATACGCAGTATTTT.

The chain combines TRBV7-2 with TRBJ1-1, with D maybe TRBD1 (6 bases). Deletions cut 1 base from V and 2 bases from J, with 17 bases between. Germline V gives CDR1 SGHTA, CDR2 FQGNSA. CDR3 length: 17 amino acids. The CDR3 reads CASSLVWAGATNTEAFF. CDR3 DNA: TGTGCCAGCAGCTTAGTATGGGCAGGGGCAACAAACACTGAAGCTTTCTTT.

V usage is TRBV12-3 or TRBV12-4 and J usage is TRBJ1-2, with unresolved D. CDR3 length: 13 residues. Trimming left V 2 bases short and J 3 bases short, with 7 bases between. The CDR3 region has the DNA TGTGCCAGCAGTTTATCTGGTGACTATGGCTACACCTTC. Its protein is CASSLSGDYGYTF.

The chain is built from TRBV7-9 and TRBJ1-1; TRBD1 is a possible D gene (6 bases). Germline lookup yields CDR1 SEHNR and CDR2 FQNEAQ (reference sequence). CDR3 length: 15 residues. Trimming removed 5 bases from V and 0 bases from J, with 13 bases in between. The CDR3 DNA sequence: TGTGCCAGCAGCGACTCGACAGGAGTGAACACTGAAGCTTTCTTT. This codes for CASSDSTGVNTEAFF.

J is TRBJ1-1 and V is TRBV9; D possibly corresponds to TRBD1 (6 bases). V dropped 4 bases and J dropped 1 base, with 14 bases sitting between them. Germline V gene lookup returns CDR1 SGDLS and CDR2 YYNGEE. The CDR3 loop spans 15 amino acids. Here the CDR3 reads CASSSEGQPNTEAFF. CDR3 in DNA: TGTGCCAGCAGCTCAGAAGGACAGCCGAACACTGAAGCTTTCTTT.

This chain connects TRBV5-5 to TRBJ2-1, with D tentatively TRBD1 (7 bases). Trimming took 0 bases from V and 7 from J, leaving 14 bases between them. The CDR3 sequence is 15 residues long. The germline V gene encodes CDR1 SGHKS and CDR2 YYEKEE (reference sequence). The DNA of the CDR3 is TGTGCCAGCAGCTTGGGGCAGGGGGGATTAAATGAGCAGTTCTTC. This codes for CASSLGQGGLNEQFF.

The chain links TRBV27 to TRBJ1-1, with 7 bases that match TRBD1. The CDR3 is 13 residues long. Germline V gene lookup returns CDR1 MNHEY and CDR2 SMNVEV (reference sequence). V shed 8 bases and J 0 bases; nucleotides not matched to a gene: 3. The CDR3 DNA reads as TGTGCCAGCCGGGGACAGCTGAACACTGAAGCTTTCTTT. Protein product: CASRGQLNTEAFF.